What follows are 18 T cell receptor beta chains derived from one specimen sequenced in a study of OX40 agonist ivuxolimab in advanced cancers. Measured with immunoSEQ multiplex PCR; TCRdb has only the in-frame clones, and not every one. The repertoire holds around 100,000 clones, with 90% as singletons. Sample: CD4+ or CD8+ T cells sorted from blood, taken in a trial of the OX40 agonist ivuxolimab. All receptors derive from an adult with an advanced solid tumor such as melanoma, head and neck, liver or kidney cancer.

CDR3 in DNA: TGTGCCAGCAGCTTGGGAGGGAGCAGGCAAGAGACCCAGTACTTC. This codes for CASSLGGSRQETQYF. V gene TRBV5-4 combines with J gene TRBJ2-5; a possible D gene is TRBD2 (5 bases). Germline V gene lookup returns CDR1 SGHNT and CDR2 YYREEE (reference sequence). This CDR3 comprises 15 residues. Deletions cut 0 bases from V and 2 bases from J, with 11 bases between.

A few counts support this clone. The chain combines TRBV5-8 with TRBJ2-6; D is undetermined. V shed 7 bases and J shed 0 bases, with 5 bases lying between them. The CDR3 sequence is 13 residues long. The germline gives CDR1 SGHTS, CDR2 YDEGEE. DNA of the CDR3: TGTGCCAGCTGCGCCTCTGGGGCCAACGTCCTGACTTTC. It specifies CASCASGANVLTF. The full variable domain, with the rest looked up from reference TRBV5-8 and TRBJ2-6, is EAGVTQSPTHLIKTRGQQATLRCSPISGHTSVYWYQQALGLGLQFLLWYDEGEERNRGNFPPRFSGRQFPNYSSELNVNALELEDSALYLCASCASGANVLTFGAGSRLTVL.

The chain has TRBV5-4 and TRBJ2-2; 12 nucleotides agree with TRBD1. CDR3 length: 17 amino acids. The germline V gene encodes CDR1 SGHNT and CDR2 YYREEE (reference sequence). V gave up 3 bases and J gave up 6 bases; unmatched junction bases: 9. Here the CDR3 reads CASSSVPGQGAAGELFF. The CDR3 DNA reads as TGTGCCAGCAGCTCCGTCCCGGGACAGGGGGCTGCCGGGGAGCTGTTTTTT.

This clone was observed a single time. The chain joins TRBV5-1 to TRBJ1-1, with D possibly being TRBD1 (6 bases). This CDR3 spans 12 amino acids. CDR1 SGHRS and CDR2 YFSETQ come from the germline V gene. V gave up 4 bases and J gave up 7 bases, with 11 bases separating them. DNA for the CDR3: TGCGCCAGCAGCCTAGGGGGTTTTGAAGCTTTCTTT. Amino acids: CASSLGGFEAFF.

The CDR3, as DNA: TGTGCCAGTAGTATCCCCCAGACAGGGGCCCACACCGGGGAGCTGTTTTTT. Its protein is CASSIPQTGAHTGELFF. This sequence joins TRBV19 and TRBJ2-2; 8 nucleotides align to TRBD1. The CDR3 has 17 residues. CDR1 LNHDA and CDR2 SQIVND come from the germline V gene (reference sequence). V was pared by 3 bases and J by 3 bases, with 9 bases of the junction left unmatched.

This clone was seen a handful of times. V usage is TRBV19 and J usage is TRBJ1-1; D is perhaps TRBD1 (5 bases). The V end lost 8 bases, the J end lost 0 bases, and 16 bases lay between the germline ends. Germline CDR1 LNHDA, CDR2 SQIVND (reference sequence). This CDR3 has 15 amino acids. The CDR3 loop reads CASEPGGTLNTEAFF. Here the CDR3 DNA reads TGTGCCAGTGAACCTGGAGGGACCCTGAACACTGAAGCTTTCTTT.

This sequence joins TRBV19 and TRBJ1-1; D is unclear. The germline V and J ends were trimmed by 10 bases and 0 bases, with 18 bases remaining between them. Germline values: CDR1 LNHDA, CDR2 SQIVND (reference sequence). This CDR3 is built from 15 residues. The CDR3 region is CATKNSDFMNTEAFF. The CDR3, as DNA: TGTGCCACAAAGAACTCAGACTTTATGAACACTGAAGCTTTCTTT. Combining the CDR3 with reference TRBV19 and TRBJ1-1 gives the whole variable domain DGGITQSPKYLFRKEGQNVTLSCEQNLNHDAMYWYRQDPGQGLRLIYYSQIVNDFQKGDIAEGYSVSREKKESFPLTVTSAQKNPTAFYLCATKNSDFMNTEAFFGQGTRLTVV.

The chain is built from TRBV30 and TRBJ2-7, with 8 nucleotides matching TRBD2. Germline loops: CDR1 GTSNPN, CDR2 SVGIG (reference sequence). CDR3 length: 17 amino acids. J was trimmed by 0 bases and V by 1 base; bases with no gene match: 11. CDR3 DNA sequence: TGTGCCTGGAGTGCCCGGGCGGGGGGTCCCAGCTCCTACGAGCAGTACTTC. It translates to CAWSARAGGPSSYEQYF.

This clone was seen more than once but under ten times. The chain links TRBV7-9 to TRBJ1-2; 8 bases are shared with TRBD1. Germline assignment: CDR1 SEHNR and CDR2 FQNEAQ (reference sequence). The length of the CDR3 is 14 residues. V shed 5 bases, J shed 4 bases, and the junction held 6 bases outside the gene matches. The CDR3 sequence is CASSAGTGAYGYTF. The CDR3 DNA sequence: TGTGCCAGCAGCGCAGGGACAGGAGCCTATGGCTACACCTTC.

The CDR3 sequence: CASSLEVPAYEQYF. The CDR3 bases are TGCGCCAGCAGCTTGGAGGTGCCGGCCTACGAGCAGTACTTC. The gene calls are TRBV5-1 and TRBJ2-7; D gene unclear. The CDR3 sequence is 14 residues long. V lost 0 bases and J 2 bases, leaving 9 bases between the germline ends. Per the germline V gene, CDR1 is SGHRS and CDR2 is YFSETQ.

This chain uses TRBV9 with TRBJ2-3, with D possibly being TRBD1 (6 bases). The CDR3 is 15 amino acids. Trimming left V 0 bases short and J 2 bases short, with 10 bases between. Germline CDR1 reads SGDLS; CDR2 reads YYNGEE. CDR3 sequence (DNA): TGTGCCAGCAGCGTAGCAGGGGCGCACACAGATACGCAGTATTTT. Translated, it gives CASSVAGAHTDTQYF.

The rearrangement joins TRBV2 to TRBJ1-1; 7 bases fit TRBD1. This CDR3 comprises 14 residues. Germline V gives CDR1 SNHLY, CDR2 FYNNEI. The V and J ends lost 7 bases and 0 bases, in that order; junction bases with no gene match: 5. The CDR3: CASNSGTVNTEAFF. Written as DNA, the CDR3 is TGTGCCAGCAATTCCGGGACAGTGAACACTGAAGCTTTCTTT.

J is TRBJ2-1 and V is TRBV27; possibly TRBD2 for D (6 bases). The CDR3 runs 12 residues. Germline CDR1 MNHEY, CDR2 SMNVEV (reference sequence). V shed 3 bases and J shed 9 bases, with 9 bases lying between them. CDR3 loop: CASSFRGGEQFF. The CDR3 DNA follows: TGTGCCAGCAGTTTTAGGGGAGGTGAGCAGTTCTTC.

The chain combines TRBV29-1 with TRBJ2-5; D call uncertain. The V gene lost 8 bases and the J gene lost 3 bases, with 13 bases spanning the gap. This CDR3 comprises 12 residues. CDR1 is SQVTM, CDR2 ANQGSEA, per germline. The DNA of the CDR3 is TGCAGCAGCCGGGTTTGGGAAGAGACCCAGTACTTC. It encodes CSSRVWEETQYF.

The rearrangement links TRBV7-9 to TRBJ1-3; D gene ambiguous. There are 13 residues in the CDR3. Trimming stripped 6 bases from V and 2 bases from J, with 8 bases between. The germline gives CDR1 SEHNR, CDR2 FQNEAQ (reference sequence). CDR3 sequence (DNA): TGTGCCAGCAGGCAAGAAGCTGGAAACACCATATATTTT. This translates into CASRQEAGNTIYF.

The chain has TRBV29-1 and TRBJ2-1; D gene unclear. V was trimmed by 6 bases and J by 5 bases, leaving 5 bases between them. The germline V gene has CDR1 SQVTM and CDR2 ANQGSEA. The CDR3 covers 10 residues. The CDR3 DNA reads as TGCAGCGTAAAGGACAATGAGCAGTTCTTC. Translated: CSVKDNEQFF.

The chain recombines TRBV5-6 with TRBJ2-3; D is possibly TRBD2 (6 bases). The CDR3 contains 12 residues. With 1 base removed from V and 11 bases from J, the gap between germline ends came to 11 bases. CDR1 is SGHDT, CDR2 YYEEEE, per germline. The CDR3 DNA reads as TGTGCCAGCAGCTTGAAGGGACTCTGGCAGTATTTT. It yields the protein CASSLKGLWQYF.

This rearrangement joins TRBV30 to TRBJ2-1; 11 bases are a match to TRBD2. The CDR3 is made up of 15 amino acids. V lost 5 bases and J lost 5; bases outside the gene matches: 8. The germline gives CDR1 GTSNPN, CDR2 SVGIG (reference sequence). The CDR3 DNA sequence: TGTGCCTGGGGCAGACTAGCGGGACTCGACAATGAGCAGTTCTTC. Protein sequence: CAWGRLAGLDNEQFF.